The 12 T cell receptor beta chains in this list originate from one sample, sequenced in a study of blood T cell repertoires in COVID-19. The method was immunoSEQ multiplex PCR; TCRdb's version includes in-frame clones alone and lacks a portion of them. The sample gives 200,000 to 250,000 clones, around 89% of which show up once; 4.1% is in the top ten. The sample consisted of PBMCs or T cells enriched from blood (not recorded which). The receptor source for this set is a woman in her twenties or thirties who had recovered from COVID-19.

V usage is TRBV19 and J usage is TRBJ2-7, with D possibly being TRBD1 (6 bases). CDR1 is LNHDA and CDR2 is SQIVND in the germline V gene (reference sequence). The CDR3 is 14 amino acids. Between the trimmed V and J ends, which lost 5 bases and 2 bases, there was a span of 13 bases. The CDR3 loop reads CASSGRQAPYEQYF. As DNA, the CDR3 is TGTGCCAGTAGTGGAAGACAGGCGCCCTACGAGCAGTACTTC.

This clone came up once. This chain uses TRBV3-1 (or the pseudogene TRBV3-2) with TRBJ1-1; D remains ambiguous. The CDR3 length is 13 residues. The germline V and J ends were trimmed by 1 base and 4 bases, with 7 bases remaining between them. The V gene's germline CDR1 is LGHDT and CDR2 YNNKEL (reference sequence). The DNA of the CDR3 is TGTGCCAGCAGCCAAGGGAGGGCCACTGAAGCTTTCTTT. Its protein is CASSQGRATEAFF.

The chain uses TRBV10-3 and TRBJ1-2, with TRBD1 identical over 7 bases. Trimming removed 6 bases from V and 7 bases from J; junction bases left unmatched: 8. The CDR3 length is 13 residues. Per the germline V gene, CDR1 is ENHRY and CDR2 is SYGVKD. Written as DNA, the CDR3 is TGTGCCATCAGGGACTCGACAGGGTTTGGCTACACCTTC. It codes for CAIRDSTGFGYTF.

This clone was picked up one time. DNA for the CDR3: TGTGCCAGCAGCCGCTCTGGAAACACCATATATTTT. As protein: CASSRSGNTIYF. The chain uses TRBV7-2 and TRBJ1-3; D remains ambiguous. The germline CDR1 and CDR2 sequences are SGHTA and FQGNSA. CDR3 length equals 12 residues. Trimming took 5 bases from V and 0 from J, leaving 2 bases between them.

This chain joins TRBV5-5 and TRBJ1-2, with D unresolved. The germline V gene has CDR1 SGHKS and CDR2 YYEKEE (reference sequence). Trimming left V 2 bases short and J 7 bases short, with 21 bases between. CDR3 size: 16 residues. The CDR3, as DNA: TGTGCCAGCAGCTTTCCTGATGGAGCGGGGATGGGTGGCTACACCTTC. Translated: CASSFPDGAGMGGYTF.

The V call is TRBV6-1, the J call TRBJ2-6; TRBD2 matches at 10 bases. The junction had 12 bases not matched to a gene; V was cut back by 1 base and J by 0 bases. The CDR3 sequence is 21 residues long. Looked up from germline, CDR1 is MNHNS and CDR2 is SASEGT. Here the CDR3 DNA reads TGTGCCAGCAGTGAAGGGGGATTTATCGAGCGGGAGGGCTCTGGGGCCAACGTCCTGACTTTC. Translation gives CASSEGGFIEREGSGANVLTF.

The V call is TRBV10-3, the J call TRBJ1-2; TRBD1 matches 7 bases. The CDR3 totals 14 residues. Trimming took 2 bases from V and 8 from J; bases not matched to a gene: 8. Germline V CDR1 and CDR2: ENHRY, SYGVKD. Here the CDR3 DNA reads TGTGCCATCAGTGAGCTCGACAGGGCCCAGGGCTACACCTTC. Translated, it gives CAISELDRAQGYTF.

In its sample, this clone was seen once. The genes are TRBV6-5 and TRBJ1-1; D not certain. Trimming left V 5 bases short and J 1 base short, with 14 bases between. The CDR3 spans 15 residues. Germline values: CDR1 MNHEY, CDR2 SVGAGI. The CDR3: CASSTPVFGNTEAFF. DNA for the CDR3: TGTGCCAGCAGTACCCCCGTTTTCGGGAACACTGAAGCTTTCTTT.

CDR3 in amino acids: CASIKRWGQSLHEQYF. The CDR3 DNA sequence: TGTGCCAGCATCAAACGGTGGGGGCAGTCCCTACACGAGCAGTACTTC. This sequence joins TRBV25-1 and TRBJ2-7; perhaps TRBD1 as D (6 bases). Germline V CDR1 and CDR2: MGHDK, SYGVNS. Trimming left V 7 bases short and J 5 bases short, with 24 bases between. The CDR3 length is 16 residues.

The V and J genes are TRBV27 and TRBJ2-5; 7 positions agree with TRBD1. CDR1 is MNHEY, CDR2 SMNVEV, per germline (reference sequence). The ends lost 3 bases at V and 3 bases at J; junction bases unmatched: 7. This CDR3 region has 15 residues. CDR3 residues: CASSFAGTEKETQYF. The CDR3 region has the DNA TGTGCCAGCAGTTTTGCCGGGACAGAAAAAGAGACCCAGTACTTC.

V gene TRBV4-2 combines with J gene TRBJ2-7; D is perhaps TRBD2 (5 bases). Germline CDR1 and CDR2: LGHNA and YNFKEQ. Trimming removed 1 base at V and 0 bases at J, with 7 bases between. This CDR3 is 14 amino acids long. CDR3 sequence reads: CASSQGLASYEQYF. CDR3 nucleotides: TGTGCCAGCAGCCAAGGTCTAGCCTCCTACGAGCAGTACTTC.

The rearrangement joins TRBV30 to TRBJ2-1; 7 bases line up with TRBD1. Germline V lookup: CDR1 GTSNPN, CDR2 SVGIG (reference sequence). The CDR3 extends over 14 amino acids. V dropped 2 bases and J dropped 8; count of bases not matched to a gene: 9. The CDR3 loop reads CAWSPYTGDDEQFF. The CDR3 region has the DNA TGTGCCTGGAGTCCGTATACAGGGGACGATGAGCAGTTCTTC.